Listed here are 4 T cell receptor beta chains from one sample, sequenced in a study of T cell repertoires in cytomegalovirus infection. TCRdb redid the calling of the reads with MiXCR, one entry per CDR3 protein. Among about half a million distinct CDR3 sequences, roughly 43% were seen once, and the ten largest hold about 39%. These receptors lack a known antigen. Source: cultured PBMCs, taken from culture after CMV antigen stimulation. All receptors come from a human donor in good health (CMV status not recorded). Some clones in this sample may be carry-over from other donors' samples.

V and J are TRBV6-1 and TRBJ2-5, with D unresolved. CDR3 size: 13 residues. Germline lookup yields CDR1 MNHNS and CDR2 SASEGT. V lost 6 bases and J 3 bases, leaving 11 bases between the germline ends. The CDR3 DNA reads as TGTGCCAGCAGACCTGGTGGGGAAGAGACCCAGTACTTC. It translates to CASRPGGEETQYF.

Comments on this clonotype: A much larger clone lies a single base off, so this may be a read error. The chain recombines TRBV7-2 with TRBJ2-2; D is perhaps TRBD1 (5 bases). CDR1 SGHTA and CDR2 FQGNSA come from the germline V gene. CDR3 size: 14 residues. V was clipped by 1 base and J by 4 bases, with 7 bases between them. CDR3 residues: CASSLGQTTGELFF. In DNA, the CDR3 is TGTGCCAGCAGCTTAGGACAGACCACCGGGGAGCTGTTTTTT.

CDR3 DNA sequence: TGTGCCATCAGTGAGACCGGGACAGGGGAGGAGACGACTGAAGCTTTCTTT. Its translation is CAISETGTGEETTEAFF. This chain uses TRBV10-3 with TRBJ1-1, with 10 bases that match TRBD1. Trimming cost V 2 bases and J 5 bases; bases outside gene matches: 11. The length of the CDR3 is 17 residues. Germline V gene lookup returns CDR1 ENHRY and CDR2 SYGVKD.

This clonotype has at least ten counts. The chain joins TRBV7-2 to TRBJ2-3; D is possibly TRBD2 (5 bases). V was clipped by 3 bases and J by 3 bases, with 13 bases between them. Germline values: CDR1 SGHTA, CDR2 FQGNSA. The CDR3 is made up of 15 amino acids. CDR3 residues: CASSLSGIPTDTQYF. The CDR3 DNA follows: TGTGCCAGCAGCTTGTCGGGGATTCCTACAGATACGCAGTATTTT. The variable domain in full, with the rest retrieved from reference TRBV7-2 and TRBJ2-3, is GAGVSQSPSNKVTEKGKDVELRCDPISGHTALYWYRQSLGQGLEFLIYFQGNSAPDKSGLPSDRFSAERTGGSVSTLTIQRTQQEDSAVYLCASSLSGIPTDTQYFGPGTRLTVL.